This T cell receptor (beta chain) was observed in a study of radiation and T cells in renal cell carcinoma. At the level of the study: Nephrectomy followed 15 Gy stereotactic body radiation by 4 weeks.

Trimming took off 4 bases at V and 8 bases at J, with 14 bases between the two ends. CDR3 length: 13 residues. CDR1 is SGHAT, CDR2 FQNNGV, per germline. Time point noted: baseline pretreatment blood. Treatment defined: 15 Gy SBRT to primary tumor, nephrectomy 4 weeks later. In the case of this clone: What it recognizes is unknown.

Points from the study as a whole: Without pretreatment biopsies, baseline tumor clonotype presence was undetermined. From baseline, blood top tumor clonotypes peaked at 2 weeks post-radiation.

Sequenced by immunoSEQ multiplex PCR; TCRdb stores in-frame clones only, minus some. Of over 120,000 clones in the sample, over 75% are singletons; the top ten hold 12%. The chain uses TRBV11-2 and TRBJ1-2; D unresolved. The sample was blood, taken from a patient whose treatment included radiotherapy and nephrectomy. The TCR comes from a woman in her 50s with renal cell carcinoma. As DNA, the CDR3 is TGTGCCAGCAGCTCGGGGAGTCTAAGGGGCTACACCTTC. This gives the protein CASSSGSLRGYTF.